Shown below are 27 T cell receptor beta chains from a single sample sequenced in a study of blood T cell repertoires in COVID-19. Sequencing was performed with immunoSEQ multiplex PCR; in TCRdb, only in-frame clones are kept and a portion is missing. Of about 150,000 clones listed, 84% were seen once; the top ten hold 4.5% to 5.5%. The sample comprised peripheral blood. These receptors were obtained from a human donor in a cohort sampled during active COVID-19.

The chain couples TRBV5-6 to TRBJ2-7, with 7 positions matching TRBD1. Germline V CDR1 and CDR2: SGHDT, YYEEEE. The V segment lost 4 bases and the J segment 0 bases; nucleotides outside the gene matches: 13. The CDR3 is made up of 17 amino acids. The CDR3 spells CASSPPNRGLSSYEQYV. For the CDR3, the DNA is TGTGCCAGCAGCCCCCCTAACAGGGGCCTTAGCTCCTACGAGCAGTACGTC.

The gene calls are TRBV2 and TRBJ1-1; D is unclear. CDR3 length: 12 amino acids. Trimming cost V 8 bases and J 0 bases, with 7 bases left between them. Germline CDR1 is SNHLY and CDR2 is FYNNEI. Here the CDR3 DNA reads TGTGCCAGCTTAGAATTGAACACTGAAGCTTTCTTT. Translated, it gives CASLELNTEAFF.

In DNA, the CDR3 is TGTGCCGTCCGGACCGGGGTACCCTACGAGCAGTACGTC. This translates into CAVRTGVPYEQYV. V gene TRBV2 combines with J gene TRBJ2-7; tentative D call: TRBD2 (5 bases). V was trimmed by 11 bases and J by 2 bases, leaving 16 bases between them. The CDR3 has 13 residues. CDR1 is SNHLY and CDR2 is FYNNEI in the germline V gene.

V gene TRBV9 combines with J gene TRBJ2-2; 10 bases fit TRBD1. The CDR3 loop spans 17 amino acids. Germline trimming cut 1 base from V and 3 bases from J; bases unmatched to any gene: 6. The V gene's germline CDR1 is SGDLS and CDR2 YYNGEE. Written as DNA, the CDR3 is TGTGCCAGCAGCGTACCTCGACAGGGGGCGGACACCGGGGAGCTGTTTTTT. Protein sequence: CASSVPRQGADTGELFF.

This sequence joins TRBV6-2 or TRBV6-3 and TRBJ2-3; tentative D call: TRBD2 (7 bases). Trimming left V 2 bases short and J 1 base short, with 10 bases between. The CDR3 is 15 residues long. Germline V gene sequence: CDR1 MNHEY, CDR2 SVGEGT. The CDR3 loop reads CASSYEGGGTDTQYF. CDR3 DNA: TGTGCCAGCAGTTACGAGGGGGGGGGCACAGATACGCAGTATTTT.

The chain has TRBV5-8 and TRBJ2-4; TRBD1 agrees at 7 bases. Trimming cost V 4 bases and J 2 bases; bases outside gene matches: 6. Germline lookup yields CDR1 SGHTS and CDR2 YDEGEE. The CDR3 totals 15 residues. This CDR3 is CASSRDSGSKNIQYF. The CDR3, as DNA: TGTGCCAGCAGCCGGGACAGTGGTTCCAAAAACATTCAGTACTTC.

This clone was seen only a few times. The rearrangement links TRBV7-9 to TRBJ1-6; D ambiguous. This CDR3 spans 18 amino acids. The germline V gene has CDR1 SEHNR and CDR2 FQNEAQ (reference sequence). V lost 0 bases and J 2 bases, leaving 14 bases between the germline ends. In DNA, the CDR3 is TGTGCCAGCAGCTTAGCGTCGTCCGGGTCGGCCTATAATTCACCCCTCCACTTT. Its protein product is CASSLASSGSAYNSPLHF.

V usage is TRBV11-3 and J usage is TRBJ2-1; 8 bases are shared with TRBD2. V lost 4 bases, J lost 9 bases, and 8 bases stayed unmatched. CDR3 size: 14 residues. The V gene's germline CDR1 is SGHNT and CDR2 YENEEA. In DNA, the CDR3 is TGTGCCAGCAGCTCACGGGGGGGAGGCGGTGAGCAGTTCTTC. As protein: CASSSRGGGGEQFF.

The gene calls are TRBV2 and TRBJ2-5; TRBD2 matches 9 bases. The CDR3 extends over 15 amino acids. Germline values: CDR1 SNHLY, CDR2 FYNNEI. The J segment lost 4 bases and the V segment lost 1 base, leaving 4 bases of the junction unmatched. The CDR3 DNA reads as TGTGCCAGCAGTGAAGGCGGGGGGGTTCCAGAGACCCAGTACTTC. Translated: CASSEGGGVPETQYF. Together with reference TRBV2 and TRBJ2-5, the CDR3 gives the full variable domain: EPEVTQTPSHQVTQMGQEVILRCVPISNHLYFYWYRQILGQKVEFLVSFYNNEISEKSEIFDDQFSVERPDGSNFTLKIRSTKLEDSAMYFCASSEGGGVPETQYFGPGTRLLVL.

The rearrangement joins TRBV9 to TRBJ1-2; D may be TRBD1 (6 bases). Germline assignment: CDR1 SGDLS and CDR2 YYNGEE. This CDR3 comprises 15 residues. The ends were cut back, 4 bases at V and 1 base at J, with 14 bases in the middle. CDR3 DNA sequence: TGTGCCAGCAGCCCCAGACAGGTGCTTAACTATGGCTACACCTTC. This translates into CASSPRQVLNYGYTF.

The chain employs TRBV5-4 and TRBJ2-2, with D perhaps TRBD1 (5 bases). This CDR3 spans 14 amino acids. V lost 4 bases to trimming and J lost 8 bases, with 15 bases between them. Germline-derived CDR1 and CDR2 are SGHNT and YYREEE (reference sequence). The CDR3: CASSQDSSEGELFF. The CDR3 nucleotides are TGTGCCAGCAGCCAAGACAGCTCCGAGGGGGAGCTGTTTTTT.

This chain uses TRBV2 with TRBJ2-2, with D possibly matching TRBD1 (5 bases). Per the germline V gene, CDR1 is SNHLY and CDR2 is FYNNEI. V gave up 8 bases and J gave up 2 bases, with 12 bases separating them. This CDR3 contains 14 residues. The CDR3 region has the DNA TGTGCCAGCGGGCGACAGACAAACACCGGGGAGCTGTTTTTT. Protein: CASGRQTNTGELFF.

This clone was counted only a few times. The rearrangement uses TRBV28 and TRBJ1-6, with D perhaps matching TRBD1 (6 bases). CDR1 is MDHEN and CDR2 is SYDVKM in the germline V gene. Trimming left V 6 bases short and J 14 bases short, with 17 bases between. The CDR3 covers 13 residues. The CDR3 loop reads CASSLGGGVALHF. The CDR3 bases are TGTGCCAGCAGCCTTGGAGGGGGGGTGGCCCTCCACTTT.

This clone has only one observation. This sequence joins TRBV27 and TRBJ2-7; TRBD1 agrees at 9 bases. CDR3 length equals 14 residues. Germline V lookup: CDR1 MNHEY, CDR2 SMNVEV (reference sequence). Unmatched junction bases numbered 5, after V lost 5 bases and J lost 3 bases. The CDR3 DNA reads TGTGCCAGCAGTGGCAGGGACAGGGTCTACGAGCAGTACGTC. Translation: CASSGRDRVYEQYV.

CDR3: CASSPYPGQGRNSPLHF. The CDR3 DNA reads as TGCGCCAGCAGCCCCTACCCGGGACAGGGGAGGAATTCACCCCTCCACTTT. The rearrangement joins TRBV5-1 to TRBJ1-6, with 10 bases fitting TRBD1. The CDR3 sequence is 17 residues long. CDR1 and CDR2 from the germline V gene are SGHRS and YFSETQ. V was pared by 4 bases and J by 7 bases, with 11 bases of the junction left unmatched. The entire variable domain, with the rest obtained from reference TRBV5-1 and TRBJ1-6, is as follows: KAGVTQTPRYLIKTRGQQVTLSCSPISGHRSVSWYQQTPGQGLQFLFEYFSETQRNKGNFPGRFSGRQFSNSRSEMNVSTLELGDSALYLCASSPYPGQGRNSPLHFGNGTRLTVT.

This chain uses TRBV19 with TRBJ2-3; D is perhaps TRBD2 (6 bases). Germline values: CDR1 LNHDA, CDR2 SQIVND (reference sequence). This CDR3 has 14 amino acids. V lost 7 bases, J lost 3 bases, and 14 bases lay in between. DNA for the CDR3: TGTGCCAGTACTGCTAGCGAGGGGACAGATACGCAGTATTTT. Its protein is CASTASEGTDTQYF. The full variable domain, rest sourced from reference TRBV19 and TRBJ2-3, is DGGITQSPKYLFRKEGQNVTLSCEQNLNHDAMYWYRQDPGQGLRLIYYSQIVNDFQKGDIAEGYSVSREKKESFPLTVTSAQKNPTAFYLCASTASEGTDTQYFGPGTRLTVL.

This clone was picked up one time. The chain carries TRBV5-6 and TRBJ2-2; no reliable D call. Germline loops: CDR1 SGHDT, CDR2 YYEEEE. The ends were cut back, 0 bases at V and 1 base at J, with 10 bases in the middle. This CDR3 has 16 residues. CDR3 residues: CASSLEWRLNTGELFF. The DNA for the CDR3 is TGTGCCAGCAGCTTGGAGTGGCGGCTGAACACCGGGGAGCTGTTTTTT.

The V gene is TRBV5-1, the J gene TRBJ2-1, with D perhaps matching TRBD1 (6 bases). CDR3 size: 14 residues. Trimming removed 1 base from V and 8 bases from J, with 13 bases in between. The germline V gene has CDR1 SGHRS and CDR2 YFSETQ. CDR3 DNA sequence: TGCGCCAGCAGCTTGACAGGGTGGGGTGATGAGCAGTTCTTC. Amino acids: CASSLTGWGDEQFF.

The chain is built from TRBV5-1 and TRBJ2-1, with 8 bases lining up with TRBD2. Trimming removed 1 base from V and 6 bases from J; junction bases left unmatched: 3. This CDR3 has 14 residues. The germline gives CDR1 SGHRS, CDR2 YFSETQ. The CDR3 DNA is TGCGCCAGCAGCTTGCTAGCGGGTATCAATGAGCAGTTCTTC. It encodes CASSLLAGINEQFF.

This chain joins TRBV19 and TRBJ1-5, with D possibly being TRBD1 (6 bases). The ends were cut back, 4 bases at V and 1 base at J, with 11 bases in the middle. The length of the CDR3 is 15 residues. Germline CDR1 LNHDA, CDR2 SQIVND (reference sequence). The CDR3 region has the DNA TGTGCCAGTAGTACTACAGGGACGAGCAATCAGCCCCAGCATTTT. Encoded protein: CASSTTGTSNQPQHF.

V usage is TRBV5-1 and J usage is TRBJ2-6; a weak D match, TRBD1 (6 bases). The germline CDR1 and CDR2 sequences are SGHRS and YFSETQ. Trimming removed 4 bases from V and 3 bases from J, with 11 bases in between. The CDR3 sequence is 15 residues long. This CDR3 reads CASSRTGSGANVLTF. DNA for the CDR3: TGCGCCAGCAGCCGCACAGGGAGTGGGGCCAACGTCCTGACTTTC.

The CDR3 loop is CASSQKRTGGNYGYTF. The DNA of the CDR3 is TGTGCCAGCAGCCAAAAAAGGACAGGGGGGAACTATGGCTACACCTTC. This chain uses TRBV3-1 (or the pseudogene TRBV3-2) with TRBJ1-2; 10 bases are shared with TRBD1. The CDR3 consists of 16 residues. After removal of 2 bases from V and 2 bases from J, the junction contained 5 bases not matched to a gene. Per germline, CDR1 LGHDT and CDR2 YNNKEL (reference sequence).

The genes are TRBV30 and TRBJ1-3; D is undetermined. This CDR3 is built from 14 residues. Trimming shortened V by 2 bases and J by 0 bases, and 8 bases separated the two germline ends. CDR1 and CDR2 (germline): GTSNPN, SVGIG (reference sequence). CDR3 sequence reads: CAWSTTNSGNTIYF. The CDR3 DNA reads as TGTGCCTGGAGTACGACTAACTCTGGAAACACCATATATTTT. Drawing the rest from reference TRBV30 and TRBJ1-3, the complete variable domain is SQTIHQWPATLVQPVGSPLSLECTVEGTSNPNLYWYRQAAGRGLQLLFYSVGIGQISSEVPQNLSASRPQDRQFILSSKKLLLSDSGFYLCAWSTTNSGNTIYFGEGSWLTVV.

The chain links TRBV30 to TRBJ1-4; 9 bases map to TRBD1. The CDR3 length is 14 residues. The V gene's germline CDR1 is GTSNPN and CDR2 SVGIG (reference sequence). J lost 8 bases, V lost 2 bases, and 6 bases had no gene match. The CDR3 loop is CAWSKQGAREKLFF. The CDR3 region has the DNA TGTGCCTGGAGTAAACAGGGGGCGCGAGAAAAACTGTTTTTT.

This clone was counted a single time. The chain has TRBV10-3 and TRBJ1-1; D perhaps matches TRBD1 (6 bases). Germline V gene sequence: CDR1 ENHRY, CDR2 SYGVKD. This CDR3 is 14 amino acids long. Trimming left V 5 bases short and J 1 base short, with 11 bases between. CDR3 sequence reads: CAISQGRGNTEAFF. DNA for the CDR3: TGTGCCATCAGTCAGGGGAGGGGGAACACTGAAGCTTTCTTT.

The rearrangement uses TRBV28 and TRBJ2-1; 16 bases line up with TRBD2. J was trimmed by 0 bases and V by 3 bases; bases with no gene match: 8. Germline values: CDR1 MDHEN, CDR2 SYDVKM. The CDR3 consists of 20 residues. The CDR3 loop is CASSFTPGLAGGSSYNEQFF. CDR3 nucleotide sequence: TGTGCCAGCAGTTTCACCCCGGGACTAGCGGGGGGGAGCTCCTACAATGAGCAGTTCTTC.

The CDR3 loop reads CASSSSGTDTQYF. Here the CDR3 DNA reads TGTGCCAGCAGCTCCAGCGGCACAGATACGCAGTATTTT. The V call is TRBV6-2 or TRBV6-3, the J call TRBJ2-3; D not certain. CDR3 length equals 13 residues. V lost 6 bases, J lost 1 base, and 8 bases lay in between. Germline CDR1 and CDR2: MNHEY and SVGEGT.